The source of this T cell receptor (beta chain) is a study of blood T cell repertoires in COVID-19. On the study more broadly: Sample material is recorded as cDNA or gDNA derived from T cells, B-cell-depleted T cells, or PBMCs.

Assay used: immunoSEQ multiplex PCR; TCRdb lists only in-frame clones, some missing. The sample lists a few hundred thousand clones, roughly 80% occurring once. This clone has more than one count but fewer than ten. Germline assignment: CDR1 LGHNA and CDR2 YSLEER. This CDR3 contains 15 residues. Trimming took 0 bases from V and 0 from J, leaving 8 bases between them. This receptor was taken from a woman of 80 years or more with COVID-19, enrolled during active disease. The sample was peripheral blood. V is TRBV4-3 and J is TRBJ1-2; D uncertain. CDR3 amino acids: CASSQEQWPNYGYTF. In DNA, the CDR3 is TGCGCCAGCAGCCAAGAACAGTGGCCTAACTATGGCTACACCTTC.